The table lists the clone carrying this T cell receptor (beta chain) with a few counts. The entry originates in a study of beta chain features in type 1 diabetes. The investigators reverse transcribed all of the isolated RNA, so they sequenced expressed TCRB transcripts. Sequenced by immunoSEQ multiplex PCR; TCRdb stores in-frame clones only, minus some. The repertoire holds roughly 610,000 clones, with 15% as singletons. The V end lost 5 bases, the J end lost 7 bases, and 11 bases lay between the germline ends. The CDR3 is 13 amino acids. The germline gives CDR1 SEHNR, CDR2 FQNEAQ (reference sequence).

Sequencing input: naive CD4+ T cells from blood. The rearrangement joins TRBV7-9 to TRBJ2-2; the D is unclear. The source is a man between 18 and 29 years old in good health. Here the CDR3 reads CASSPDSHGELFF. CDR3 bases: TGTGCCAGCAGCCCTGACTCCCACGGGGAGCTGTTTTTT.